Following are 10 T cell receptor beta chains from one sample sequenced in a study of Graves' ophthalmopathy and Graves' hyperthyroidism. CDR3 regions of TCR beta were amplified from RNA transcripts. HTBI-primed first-round RT-PCR preceded second-round multiplex PCR. TCRdb re-derived calls from the multiplex PCR reads in MiXCR, one entry per CDR3 protein. The table records almost 750,000 distinct CDR3 sequences, approximately 40% of them present only once. Sequences were obtained from peripheral blood. These receptors originate from an adult man with Graves' ophthalmopathy.

The chain employs TRBV7-2 and TRBJ1-4; TRBD1 matches 12 bases. Germline V gene sequence: CDR1 SGHTA, CDR2 FQGNSA. The length of the CDR3 is 15 residues. V dropped 5 bases and J dropped 3; count of bases not matched to a gene: 1. CDR3 protein: CASSRDRGPNEKLFF. The CDR3 DNA sequence: TGTGCCAGCAGCCGGGACAGGGGGCCTAATGAAAAACTGTTTTTT.

V usage is TRBV25-1 and J usage is TRBJ1-1; a possible D gene is TRBD1 (5 bases). Trimming removed 5 bases at V and 3 bases at J, with 19 bases between. The length of the CDR3 is 16 residues. Germline CDR1 reads MGHDK; CDR2 reads SYGVNS. The CDR3 DNA follows: TGTGCCAGCAGTTACTCCGGGGGTTCCGTTGACACTGAAGCTTTCTTT. Translating gives CASSYSGGSVDTEAFF.

This clonotype was detected only once. The rearrangement joins TRBV7-2 to TRBJ2-7; possibly TRBD2 for D (7 bases). This CDR3 contains 14 residues. V was shortened by 5 bases and J by 6 bases, with 17 bases between the two germline ends. CDR1 is SGHTA and CDR2 is FQGNSA in the germline V gene. CDR3 region: CASSRGGGEAEQYF. The CDR3 DNA sequence: TGTGCCAGCAGCAGGGGGGGGGGGGAGGCCGAGCAGTACTTC.

Notes on this clonotype: An end of the junction does not agree with germline; a read error may underlie this. The chain employs TRBV2 and TRBJ2-6; tentative D call: TRBD2 (7 bases). Germline CDR1 reads SNHLY; CDR2 reads FYNNEI. CDR3 length: 14 amino acids. The DNA of the CDR3 is TGTGCAAGCACAGGGAGGGCCGGGGCCAACGTCCTGACTTTC. It translates to CASTGRAGANVLTF.

The chain carries TRBV20-1 and TRBJ2-6; TRBD2 agrees at 12 bases. The CDR3 extends over 17 amino acids. The V gene's germline CDR1 is DFQATT and CDR2 SNEGSKA (reference sequence). V lost 6 bases and J lost 3; bases outside the gene matches: 9. Here the CDR3 reads CSAPLAGGVSGANVLTF. In nucleotides, the CDR3 is TGCAGTGCACCCCTAGCGGGGGGGGTTAGTGGGGCCAACGTCCTGACTTTC.

About this clonotype: The junction shows a germline mismatch at one end, possibly a read error. The V and J genes are TRBV19 and TRBJ1-3; tentative D call: TRBD1 (5 bases). The CDR3 contains 16 residues. Per germline, CDR1 LNHDA and CDR2 SQIVND (reference sequence). The CDR3 protein is CASSRRQSFSGSTIYF. The CDR3 DNA reads TGTGCCAGTAGCAGAAGACAGTCTTTTTCTGGAAGCACCATATATTTT. Looking up the rest from reference TRBV19 and TRBJ1-3 gives the full variable domain: DGGITQSPKYLFRKEGQNVTLSCEQNLNHDAMYWYRQDPGQGLRLIYYSQIVNDFQKGDIAEGYSVSREKKESFPLTVTSAQKNPTAFYLCASSRRQSFSGSTIYFGEGSWLTVV.

This clonotype was counted ten times or more. The V and J genes are TRBV4-1 and TRBJ2-5; the D gene is possibly TRBD1 (5 bases). The V end was cut by 0 bases, the J end by 4 bases, with 12 bases between. The CDR3 has 15 amino acids. Germline lookup yields CDR1 MGHRA and CDR2 YSYEKL. The CDR3 protein is CASSQDSGQGETQYF. The DNA of the CDR3 is TGCGCCAGCAGCCAAGATTCCGGGCAGGGAGAGACCCAGTACTTC.

The CDR3 region has the DNA TGTGCCAGCAGCCGACCGGGACTAGTGTACGAGCAGTACTTC. This sequence encodes CASSRPGLVYEQYF. The rearrangement joins TRBV7-2 to TRBJ2-7; TRBD2 aligns across 8 bases. The V gene's germline CDR1 is SGHTA and CDR2 FQGNSA. The CDR3 contains 14 residues. Trimming took 5 bases from V and 4 from J; bases not matched to a gene: 7.

About this clonotype: A much larger clone lies a single base off, so this may be a read error. V gene TRBV20-1 combines with J gene TRBJ1-5, with unresolved D. This CDR3 spans 11 amino acids. Germline V lookup: CDR1 DFQATT, CDR2 SNEGSKA (reference sequence). The CDR3, as DNA: TGCAGTGCTGGTGGCAAACAGCCCCAGCATTTT. Amino acids: CSAGGKQPQHF.

On this clonotype itself: The missing conserved phenylalanine or tryptophan at the end of this CDR3 makes a read error likely. The chain carries TRBV29-1 and TRBJ2-7; 9 bases fit TRBD1. The germline CDR1 and CDR2 sequences are SQVTM and ANQGSEA. CDR3 length: 11 amino acids. Losses at the gene ends were 6 bases for V and 7 bases for J; bases not matched to a gene: 4. DNA of the CDR3: TGCAGCGTCAGGACAGGGGAAGAGCAGTACCTC. This translates into CSVRTGEEQYL.